This T cell receptor (beta chain) was identified during a study of blood T cell repertoires in COVID-19. The CDR3 spans 15 residues. The germline V and J ends were trimmed by 6 bases and 4 bases, with 19 bases remaining between them. The germline V gene encodes CDR1 SGDLS and CDR2 YYNGEE. As processed by the authors: Reference gene primer amplification gave estimated nucleated cell counts. Clones were read by immunoSEQ multiplex PCR, and TCRdb kept only the in-frame ones, dropping some. Clone size and V and J calls were adopted from that table, with D and trimming inferred from the DNA. The repertoire holds around 190,000 clones, with 80% as singletons.

The V and J genes are TRBV9 and TRBJ1-1; D might be TRBD1 (5 bases). The clonotype originates from a man aged 60 to 69 with acute or convalescent COVID-19. Sequencing was performed on peripheral blood. CDR3 nucleotides: TGTGCCAGCACCCGGGGGGAGAGCTTCGGCACTGAAGCTTTCTTT. Protein: CASTRGESFGTEAFF.